The 5 T cell receptor beta chains listed next were all sequenced from one sample in a study of graft-versus-host responses after intestinal transplantation. Generated by immunoSEQ multiplex PCR, the TCRdb table keeps only in-frame clones and is missing some. The sample lists about 50,000 clones, about nine tenths occurring once. For these receptors, no antigen is known. Sequencing used unstimulated CD4+ T cells sorted from spleen or lymph node cells, obtained before transplant. The source is a human donor who was the organ donor for an intestinal transplant.

The V call is TRBV7-8, the J call TRBJ1-5; 8 positions match TRBD1. Germline V gives CDR1 SGHVS, CDR2 FQNEAQ. The CDR3 extends over 17 amino acids. The V gene end was trimmed by 4 bases and the J gene end by 0 bases; junction bases not matched to a gene: 8. The CDR3 DNA follows: TGTGCCAGCAGCTCAGCTCGGACAGGGTATAGCAATCAGCCCCAGCATTTT. Translation: CASSSARTGYSNQPQHF. Complete variable domain (other parts from reference TRBV7-8 and TRBJ1-5): GAGVSQSPRYKVAKRGQDVALRCDPISGHVSLFWYQQALGQGPEFLTYFQNEAQLDKSGLPSDRFFAERPEGSVSTLKIQRTQQEDSAVYLCASSSARTGYSNQPQHFGDGTRLSIL.

The CDR3 DNA is TGTGCCAGCAGCTTTAGGAGACTAGAGCAGTACGAGCAGTACTTC. It translates to CASSFRRLEQYEQYF. The rearrangement uses TRBV5-5 and TRBJ2-5; D perhaps matches TRBD2 (6 bases). The J call may not be correct, given that the DNA end is closer to TRBJ2-7. The CDR3 runs to 15 residues. Germline assignment: CDR1 SGHKS and CDR2 YYEKEE (reference sequence).

The V gene is TRBV4-2, the J gene TRBJ1-1; 7 bases fit TRBD1. V gave up 4 bases and J gave up 0 bases; unmatched junction bases: 17. The CDR3 is made up of 19 amino acids. Germline V gene sequence: CDR1 LGHNA, CDR2 YNFKEQ. CDR3: CASSLNRDSYRFMNTEAFF. The CDR3 nucleotides read TGTGCCAGCAGCCTAAACCGGGACAGCTATAGATTCATGAACACTGAAGCTTTCTTT.

This clone was found a few times. This chain connects TRBV7-2 to TRBJ2-3; 15 bases fit TRBD2. Germline loops: CDR1 SGHTA, CDR2 FQGNSA. Trimming took 4 bases from V and 4 from J; bases not matched to a gene: 3. The CDR3 covers 16 residues. The CDR3 nucleotides are TGTGCCAGCAGCTCAGGACTAGCGGGAGGGTCAGATACGCAGTATTTT. Its translation: CASSSGLAGGSDTQYF. The whole variable domain, filled in from reference TRBV7-2 and TRBJ2-3, reads GAGVSQSPSNKVTEKGKDVELRCDPISGHTALYWYRQSLGQGLEFLIYFQGNSAPDKSGLPSDRFSAERTGGSVSTLTIQRTQQEDSAVYLCASSSGLAGGSDTQYFGPGTRLTVL.

For the CDR3, the DNA is TGTGCCAGCAGCTTAACTTCGGCAGGGGGCATCTACGAGCAGTACTTC. The encoded protein is CASSLTSAGGIYEQYF. This chain connects TRBV7-3 to TRBJ2-7, with TRBD1 matching over 8 bases. The V segment lost 0 bases and the J segment 3 bases; nucleotides outside the gene matches: 7. Germline V gene lookup returns CDR1 SGHTA and CDR2 FQGTGA. The length of the CDR3 is 16 residues.